Below are 30 T cell receptor beta chains sequenced from a single sample in a study of blood T cells in healthy people across ages. Sample-barcoded 5' priming and a J-beta primer mix drove a second PCR of roughly 6 to 12 cycles. TCRdb processed the 5' RACE reads anew with MiXCR; each CDR3 protein has one entry. The sample shows roughly 1.7 million distinct CDR3 sequences, almost 35% of them seen only once. The sample was blood. Every receptor here comes from a woman younger than 45 in good health.

This chain connects TRBV10-3 to TRBJ1-5; D remains ambiguous. The ends were cut back, 0 bases at V and 0 bases at J, with 12 bases in the middle. The length of the CDR3 is 17 residues. Looked up from germline, CDR1 is ENHRY and CDR2 is SYGVKD. CDR3 nucleotides: TGTGCCATCAGTGAGTCGTTGCAGGCAATTAGCAATCAGCCCCAGCATTTT. Its translation is CAISESLQAISNQPQHF.

The CDR3 is CASKRQGLDQETQYF. The CDR3 DNA reads TGTGCCAGCAAGAGACAGGGACTTGATCAAGAGACCCAGTACTTC. This chain joins TRBV2 and TRBJ2-5; D is perhaps TRBD1 (7 bases). This CDR3 is 15 amino acids long. Looked up from germline, CDR1 is SNHLY and CDR2 is FYNNEI. Trimming removed 7 bases from V and 2 bases from J, with 17 bases in between.

This chain uses TRBV6-5 with TRBJ1-4; D might be TRBD1 (5 bases). Germline-derived CDR1 and CDR2 are MNHEY and SVGAGI. CDR3 length equals 13 residues. V lost 6 bases to trimming and J lost 6 bases, with 11 bases between them. The CDR3 nucleotides read TGTGCCAGCAGAGGGGCGTCCGATGAAAAACTGTTTTTT. Its translation is CASRGASDEKLFF.

The chain's CDR3 is CASSLVDVNYGYTF. In DNA form, the CDR3 reads TGCGCCAGCAGCTTGGTTGATGTAAACTATGGCTACACCTTC. V usage is TRBV5-1 and J usage is TRBJ1-2; D is unresolved. Germline loops: CDR1 SGHRS, CDR2 YFSETQ. CDR3 size: 14 residues. V lost 0 bases, J lost 2 bases, and 8 bases lay in between.

V and J are TRBV7-2 and TRBJ2-4; 13 bases are shared with TRBD2. V shed 2 bases and J 2 bases; nucleotides not matched to a gene: 3. Germline CDR1 SGHTA, CDR2 FQGNSA. The CDR3 is 17 amino acids. In DNA, the CDR3 is TGTGCCAGCAGCTTACAGGGACTAGCGGGGACCAAAAACATTCAGTACTTC. It yields the protein CASSLQGLAGTKNIQYF.

This clonotype occurred a few times. The chain employs TRBV9 and TRBJ2-3, with 13 bases that match TRBD2. The CDR3 is 16 amino acids. Germline V gene data show CDR1 as SGDLS and CDR2 as YYNGEE. V gave up 3 bases and J gave up 0 bases; unmatched junction bases: 1. The CDR3 sequence: CASSATSGRSTDTQYF. The CDR3 DNA follows: TGTGCCAGCAGCGCGACTAGCGGGAGGAGCACAGATACGCAGTATTTT.

The rearrangement joins TRBV20-1 to TRBJ1-5; 9 nucleotides line up with TRBD1. The CDR3 is 15 amino acids. Looked up from germline, CDR1 is DFQATT and CDR2 is SNEGSKA (reference sequence). DNA of the CDR3: TGCAGCGCCTCACGGACAGGGGCGGTCAATCAGCCCCAGCATTTT. This encodes CSASRTGAVNQPQHF.

V and J are TRBV28 and TRBJ2-5; D may be TRBD1 (6 bases). The length of the CDR3 is 15 residues. The V gene lost 5 bases and the J gene lost 5 bases, with 18 bases spanning the gap. Germline CDR1 and CDR2: MDHEN and SYDVKM. Here the CDR3 reads CASSPPGQNPETQYF. CDR3 nucleotides: TGTGCCAGCAGTCCCCCGGGACAAAACCCCGAGACCCAGTACTTC.

Note on this clonotype: A much larger clonotype is one base distant, so this may be a read error. The V call is TRBV6-1, the J call TRBJ2-6; no firm D call. The V end was cut by 6 bases, the J end by 2 bases, with 17 bases between. This CDR3 has 17 residues. Germline V gene sequence: CDR1 MNHNS, CDR2 SASEGT. CDR3 amino acids: CASSRQSYGPGANVLTF. The CDR3 DNA sequence: TGTGCCAGCAGCCGACAATCCTATGGCCCTGGGGCCAACGTCCTGACTTTC.

This clonotype has more than one count but fewer than ten. The rearrangement links TRBV5-1 to TRBJ2-5; 11 bases agree with TRBD1. Germline lookup yields CDR1 SGHRS and CDR2 YFSETQ. Trimming removed 0 bases from V and 4 bases from J; junction bases left unmatched: 5. The CDR3 extends over 16 amino acids. The CDR3 loop is CASSLEGQGAGETQYF. CDR3 DNA: TGCGCCAGCAGCTTGGAAGGACAGGGGGCTGGAGAGACCCAGTACTTC.

As regards this clonotype: The missing conserved phenylalanine or tryptophan at the end of this CDR3 makes a read error likely. The DNA for the CDR3 is TGTGCCAGCAGCTTAGAGTCGGGGGGTAGCACAGATACGCAGTATGTT. Translated: CASSLESGGSTDTQYV. The chain employs TRBV11-2 and TRBJ2-3; TRBD2 agrees at 7 bases. The CDR3 loop spans 16 amino acids. The germline V gene encodes CDR1 SGHAT and CDR2 FQNNGV. The J segment lost 0 bases and the V segment lost 0 bases, leaving 3 bases of the junction unmatched.

This sequence joins TRBV5-6 and TRBJ2-3; the D is unclear. The CDR3 extends over 13 amino acids. Germline CDR1 SGHDT, CDR2 YYEEEE. Trimming left V 4 bases short and J 5 bases short, with 11 bases between. CDR3 nucleotides: TGTGCCAGCAGCGCCATGCCGAGAGATACGCAGTATTTT. Its protein is CASSAMPRDTQYF. Drawing the rest from reference TRBV5-6 and TRBJ2-3, the complete variable domain is DAGVTQSPTHLIKTRGQQVTLRCSPKSGHDTVSWYQQALGQGPQFIFQYYEEEERQRGNFPDRFSGHQFPNYSSELNVNALLLGDSALYLCASSAMPRDTQYFGPGTRLTVL.

This clonotype has a handful of counts. The CDR3 reads CASSLSGAGDTPSWELFF. For the CDR3, the DNA is TGTGCCAGCAGTTTATCCGGAGCGGGGGACACCCCTTCTTGGGAGCTGTTTTTT. V usage is TRBV12-3 or TRBV12-4 and J usage is TRBJ2-2; TRBD2 matches at 8 bases. The CDR3 loop spans 18 amino acids. V gave up 2 bases and J gave up 9 bases; unmatched junction bases: 17.

Comments on this clonotype: The junction shows a germline mismatch at one end, possibly a read error. This chain joins TRBV9 and TRBJ2-1, with D maybe TRBD2 (6 bases). Germline values: CDR1 SGDLS, CDR2 YYNGEE. The CDR3 spans 14 residues. Here the CDR3 DNA reads TGTGCCTGCAGCGTAGCGGATTCCTACAATGAGCAGTTCTTC. It encodes CACSVADSYNEQFF. Filled out from reference TRBV9 and TRBJ2-1, the complete variable domain reads DSGVTQTPKHLITATGQRVTLRCSPRSGDLSVYWYQQSLDQGLQFLIQYYNGEERAKGNILERFSAQQFPDLHSELNLSSLELGDSALYFCACSVADSYNEQFFGPGTRLTVL.

This clonotype was detected ten times or more. V is TRBV4-1 and J is TRBJ2-7; possibly TRBD1 for D (5 bases). V lost 2 bases, J lost 5 bases, and 16 bases lay in between. CDR1 is MGHRA, CDR2 YSYEKL, per germline. This CDR3 is built from 15 residues. The CDR3 nucleotides are TGCGCCAGCAGCCAAATGGGGCAGGGCTTAAACGAGCAGTACTTC. Translation gives CASSQMGQGLNEQYF.

The V and J genes are TRBV9 and TRBJ2-1; possible D gene TRBD2, 6 bases. Trimming left V 6 bases short and J 6 bases short, with 22 bases between. Per the germline V gene, CDR1 is SGDLS and CDR2 is YYNGEE. The CDR3 is 16 amino acids. CDR3 loop: CASTSTSAGSSNEQFF. The CDR3 nucleotides are TGTGCCAGCACGAGCACGTCGGCGGGAAGTTCCAATGAGCAGTTCTTC.

This sequence joins TRBV7-2 and TRBJ2-1, with D unresolved. The CDR3 covers 13 residues. V lost 2 bases and J 2 bases, leaving 4 bases between the germline ends. Germline V gene sequence: CDR1 SGHTA, CDR2 FQGNSA. CDR3 sequence (DNA): TGTGCCAGCAGCTTAATGACCTACAATGAGCAGTTCTTC. It yields the protein CASSLMTYNEQFF.

This clonotype was picked up many times. V usage is TRBV12-3 or TRBV12-4 and J usage is TRBJ2-1, with 10 bases lining up with TRBD1. V shed 6 bases and J 10 bases; nucleotides not matched to a gene: 12. The CDR3 length is 15 residues. The CDR3 region is CASSSRDRGAREQFF. The CDR3 bases are TGTGCCAGCAGCTCCCGGGACAGGGGCGCCAGGGAGCAGTTCTTC.

This clonotype was found a few times. The V call is TRBV7-3, the J call TRBJ1-1; D ambiguous. CDR1 and CDR2 (germline): SGHTA, FQGTGA. The CDR3 sequence is 13 residues long. V was shortened by 5 bases and J by 5 bases, with 12 bases between the two germline ends. CDR3 region: CASSPVGRTEAFF. CDR3 nucleotide sequence: TGTGCCAGCAGCCCGGTTGGAAGGACTGAAGCTTTCTTT. The whole variable domain, remainder taken from reference TRBV7-3 and TRBJ1-1, is GAGVSQTPSNKVTEKGKYVELRCDPISGHTALYWYRQSLGQGPEFLIYFQGTGAADDSGLPNDRFFAVRPEGSVSTLKIQRTERGDSAVYLCASSPVGRTEAFFGQGTRLTVV.

The V and J genes are TRBV7-3 and TRBJ1-2; D may be TRBD1 (5 bases). CDR1 is SGHTA and CDR2 is FQGTGA in the germline V gene. The CDR3 has 13 residues. V was cut by 2 bases and J by 5 bases, with 9 bases left in between. The CDR3 DNA sequence: TGTGCCAGCAGCTTAGACTGGGGGTATGGCTACACCTTC. Protein: CASSLDWGYGYTF.

This clonotype was counted between two and nine times. An end of the junction does not agree with germline; a read error may underlie this. The genes are TRBV6-5 and TRBJ2-1; the match to TRBD1 covers 7 bases. The CDR3 extends over 13 amino acids. Germline loops: CDR1 MNHEY, CDR2 SVGAGI. Written as DNA, the CDR3 is TGTACCAGCTCATATACAGGGGTAAATGAGCAGTTCTTC. Translating it yields CTSSYTGVNEQFF.

This clonotype appeared a few times. The chain links TRBV20-1 to TRBJ2-1; TRBD1 is a possible D gene (7 bases). Trimming left V 5 bases short and J 9 bases short, with 20 bases between. Germline V lookup: CDR1 DFQATT, CDR2 SNEGSKA (reference sequence). This CDR3 comprises 14 residues. The chain's CDR3 is CSAPQGGAIGEQFF. CDR3 coding DNA: TGCAGTGCTCCCCAGGGGGGCGCGATAGGTGAGCAGTTCTTC.

This rearrangement joins TRBV25-1 to TRBJ2-5; no clear D gene. V was cut by 6 bases and J by 4 bases, with 12 bases left in between. Looked up from germline, CDR1 is MGHDK and CDR2 is SYGVNS. The CDR3 is made up of 13 amino acids. The CDR3 loop reads CASSKRSGETQYF. CDR3 coding DNA: TGTGCCAGCAGCAAAAGGTCGGGAGAGACCCAGTACTTC.

Details on this clonotype: A much larger clone lies a single base off, so this may be a read error. The CDR3 coding sequence is TGTGCCATCAGTGTGGGACAGGAACGGACCTACGAGCAGTACTTC. It encodes CAISVGQERTYEQYF. The chain uses TRBV10-3 and TRBJ2-7, with 8 positions matching TRBD1. Trimming at V came to 4 bases and at J to 2 bases, leaving 7 bases not matched to a gene. This CDR3 has 15 residues. The germline V gene encodes CDR1 ENHRY and CDR2 SYGVKD.

The V and J genes are TRBV13 and TRBJ2-3; D is possibly TRBD1 or TRBD2 (5 bases each). Germline V gives CDR1 PRHDT, CDR2 FYEKMQ (reference sequence). The CDR3 spans 15 residues. V dropped 5 bases and J dropped 1 base, with 13 bases sitting between them. The CDR3 region has the DNA TGTGCCAGCAGCGGACCCGGGACGGGCACAGATACGCAGTATTTT. Amino acid sequence: CASSGPGTGTDTQYF.

A few counts support this clonotype. The gene calls are TRBV28 and TRBJ2-5; D possibly corresponds to TRBD2 (6 bases). The germline V gene encodes CDR1 MDHEN and CDR2 SYDVKM. The CDR3 has 16 residues. V was trimmed by 3 bases and J by 2 bases, leaving 16 bases between them. CDR3 sequence reads: CASSFGWRDVQETQYF. CDR3 coding DNA: TGTGCCAGCAGTTTTGGTTGGAGGGACGTACAAGAGACCCAGTACTTC.

This chain joins TRBV3-1 and TRBJ1-6; tentative D call: TRBD1 (5 bases). Deletions cut 3 bases from V and 5 bases from J, with 11 bases between. CDR3 length: 15 residues. Germline CDR1 and CDR2: LGHDT and YNNKEL (reference sequence). CDR3 loop: CASSHRAHHNSPLHF. Here the CDR3 DNA reads TGTGCCAGCAGCCACAGGGCGCATCATAATTCACCCCTCCACTTT.

This clonotype came up many times. The V and J genes are TRBV6-5 and TRBJ2-3, with 7 bases matching TRBD1. V shed 6 bases, J shed 2 bases, and the junction held 5 bases outside the gene matches. The CDR3 totals 14 residues. The germline V gene encodes CDR1 MNHEY and CDR2 SVGAGI. The CDR3 spells CASSLGTATDTQYF. Written as DNA, the CDR3 is TGTGCCAGCAGCCTCGGGACAGCCACAGATACGCAGTATTTT.

Comments on this clonotype: Possible read error: a much larger clone is one base away. The V gene is TRBV7-2, the J gene TRBJ2-7; D gene ambiguous. The germline CDR1 and CDR2 sequences are SGHTA and FQGNSA. Deletions cut 0 bases from V and 3 bases from J, with 15 bases between. The CDR3 sequence is 16 residues long. The chain's CDR3 is CASSLAGREDCYEQYF. In DNA, the CDR3 is TGTGCCAGCAGCTTAGCCGGCAGAGAAGACTGCTACGAGCAGTACTTC.

The chain carries TRBV20-1 and TRBJ2-6; 7 nucleotides line up with TRBD1. The germline V gene has CDR1 DFQATT and CDR2 SNEGSKA (reference sequence). The CDR3 is 21 residues long. The trim removed 0 bases at V and 2 bases at J, leaving 19 bases unmatched. The CDR3 bases are TGCAGTGCTAGAGATCTGGTCGCCGCCCCAGACAGGGCCCCTGGGGCCAACGTCCTGACTTTC. The encoded protein is CSARDLVAAPDRAPGANVLTF.